These 2 T cell receptor beta chains came from one sample sequenced in a study of T cell responses to AZD1222 COVID-19 vaccine. Sequencing was performed with immunoSEQ multiplex PCR; in TCRdb, only in-frame clones are kept and a portion is missing. Here the sample spans approximately 130,000 clones, about 93% being singletons. This specimen consisted of peripheral blood, obtained on day 0 of AZD1222 vaccination. The receptors originated from an adult in good health.

This clone was counted a single time. The V and J genes are TRBV30 and TRBJ1-1; 7 bases align to TRBD1. J lost 4 bases, V lost 1 base, and 15 bases had no gene match. This CDR3 contains 17 residues. Germline V gene data show CDR1 as GTSNPN and CDR2 as SVGIG (reference sequence). In DNA form, the CDR3 reads TGTGCCTGGAGTGCCGACAGGGTACCCTCTCGGGCCACTGAAGCTTTCTTT. This gives the protein CAWSADRVPSRATEAFF.

J is TRBJ2-1 and V is TRBV14; TRBD2 matches at 14 bases. Germline CDR1 is SGHDN and CDR2 is FVKESK. V was pared by 2 bases and J by 7 bases, with 10 bases of the junction left unmatched. The CDR3 length is 18 residues. For the CDR3, the DNA is TGTGCCAGCAGCCAACAAAGGACTAGCGGGGGGCGAAGGAATGAGCAGTTCTTC. Its protein product is CASSQQRTSGGRRNEQFF.